The 23 T cell receptor beta chains below come from one sample, sequenced in a study of cytomegalovirus exposure and HLA in healthy donors. Primers: 60 Vbeta forward and 13 Jbeta reverse. Clones were read by immunoSEQ multiplex PCR, and TCRdb kept only the in-frame ones, dropping some. The profile shows 100,000 to 150,000 clones, 80% of them singletons. The sample consisted of PBMCs. These receptors originate from a man younger than 45 in good health and CMV-seronegative.

V is TRBV6-5 and J is TRBJ2-4; the match to TRBD2 covers 9 bases. Trimming took 4 bases from V and 7 from J; bases not matched to a gene: 8. Germline-derived CDR1 and CDR2 are MNHEY and SVGAGI. The CDR3 sequence is 15 residues long. The CDR3 nucleotides are TGTGCCAGCAGTTTCGCGGGGGGGCAGGGGAACATTCAGTACTTC. As protein: CASSFAGGQGNIQYF.

The chain joins TRBV6-5 to TRBJ1-5; D perhaps matches TRBD1 (5 bases). From germline, CDR1 is MNHEY and CDR2 SVGAGI. The CDR3 consists of 13 residues. The V end lost 7 bases, the J end lost 1 base, and 8 bases lay between the germline ends. CDR3 in DNA: TGTGCCAGCAACCAGGGAAGCAATCAGCCCCAGCATTTT. This encodes CASNQGSNQPQHF.

The chain joins TRBV28 to TRBJ2-4; a weak D match, TRBD2 (5 bases). The V end lost 2 bases, the J end lost 8 bases, and 7 bases lay between the germline ends. This CDR3 has 12 residues. The germline V gene has CDR1 MDHEN and CDR2 SYDVKM. CDR3 nucleotide sequence: TGTGCCAGCAGTTTAGCCGGGGACATTCAGTACTTC. This codes for CASSLAGDIQYF.

The V call is TRBV19, the J call TRBJ2-2, with D possibly TRBD2 on 6 matching bases. The CDR3 is 20 amino acids. Deletions cut 4 bases from V and 0 bases from J, with 24 bases between. Germline loops: CDR1 LNHDA, CDR2 SQIVND (reference sequence). The DNA of the CDR3 is TGTGCCAGTAGTAGACGACACGGTGGGGGACTCTCAGCGAACACCGGGGAGCTGTTTTTT. This translates into CASSRRHGGGLSANTGELFF. The whole variable domain, remainder taken from reference TRBV19 and TRBJ2-2, is DGGITQSPKYLFRKEGQNVTLSCEQNLNHDAMYWYRQDPGQGLRLIYYSQIVNDFQKGDIAEGYSVSREKKESFPLTVTSAQKNPTAFYLCASSRRHGGGLSANTGELFFGEGSRLTVL.

This chain connects TRBV18 to TRBJ1-5, with 8 bases aligning to TRBD1. This CDR3 has 17 amino acids. CDR1 KGHSH and CDR2 LQKENI come from the germline V gene. J was trimmed by 9 bases and V by 3 bases; bases with no gene match: 16. For the CDR3, the DNA is TGTGCCAGCTCACCTGCCGCCCCAGGACAGGGATTTCGGCCCCAGCATTTT. This codes for CASSPAAPGQGFRPQHF. The variable domain in full, completed from reference TRBV18 and TRBJ1-5, reads NAGVMQNPRHLVRRRGQEARLRCSPMKGHSHVYWYRQLPEEGLKFMVYLQKENIIDESGMPKERFSAEFPKEGPSILRIQQVVRGDSAAYFCASSPAAPGQGFRPQHFGDGTRLSIL.

This rearrangement joins TRBV2 to TRBJ2-3, with TRBD2 matching 8 bases. Germline V gene sequence: CDR1 SNHLY, CDR2 FYNNEI. This CDR3 contains 16 residues. Trimming removed 2 bases from V and 4 bases from J; junction bases left unmatched: 8. CDR3 sequence (DNA): TGTGCCAGCAGTGAACACCAGCGGGAGTTAGCAGATACGCAGTATTTT. Translation gives CASSEHQRELADTQYF.

The rearrangement links TRBV2 to TRBJ2-5; 7 nucleotides match TRBD2. V trimming: 8 bases; J trimming: 5 bases; junction bases outside the gene matches: 8. Germline CDR1 and CDR2: SNHLY and FYNNEI. This CDR3 is 13 amino acids long. The CDR3 loop is CASPEEGGETQYF. For the CDR3, the DNA is TGTGCCAGCCCCGAGGAGGGAGGGGAGACCCAGTACTTC.

This clone was seen once. The chain combines TRBV5-1 with TRBJ1-3, with D uncertain. Between the trimmed V and J ends, which lost 0 bases and 1 base, there was a span of 8 bases. The V gene's germline CDR1 is SGHRS and CDR2 YFSETQ. The CDR3 contains 15 residues. The CDR3 DNA is TGCGCCAGCAGCTTGGCCACCGGGTCTGGAAACACCATATATTTT. Translating it yields CASSLATGSGNTIYF.

The V call is TRBV2, the J call TRBJ2-7, with a weak D call TRBD2 (6 bases). Germline CDR1 reads SNHLY; CDR2 reads FYNNEI. The CDR3 has 12 amino acids. V lost 8 bases and J 3 bases, leaving 11 bases between the germline ends. This CDR3 is CASGREDYEQYF. CDR3 DNA: TGTGCCAGCGGCAGGGAGGACTACGAGCAGTACTTC.

This chain connects TRBV9 to TRBJ2-5, with 7 bases fitting TRBD2. The CDR3 extends over 15 amino acids. From germline, CDR1 is SGDLS and CDR2 YYNGEE. The V segment lost 3 bases and the J segment 5 bases; nucleotides outside the gene matches: 10. This CDR3 is CASSADGGSRETQYF. DNA of the CDR3: TGTGCCAGCAGCGCCGACGGCGGGAGTAGGGAGACCCAGTACTTC. The full variable domain, with the rest looked up from reference TRBV9 and TRBJ2-5, is DSGVTQTPKHLITATGQRVTLRCSPRSGDLSVYWYQQSLDQGLQFLIQYYNGEERAKGNILERFSAQQFPDLHSELNLSSLELGDSALYFCASSADGGSRETQYFGPGTRLLVL.

The V and J genes are TRBV30 and TRBJ2-5, with 8 bases aligning to TRBD2. The end of the DNA fits TRBJ2-7 better, so the J call may be wrong. The CDR3 covers 13 residues. CDR1 is GTSNPN, CDR2 SVGIG, per germline (reference sequence). CDR3 in DNA: TGTGCCTGGAGCGTAGCGGGGAGCTACGAGCAGTACTTC. As protein: CAWSVAGSYEQYF.

The genes are TRBV7-6 and TRBJ2-1, with a weak D call TRBD2 (6 bases). CDR1 and CDR2 (germline): SGHVS, FNYEAQ. V dropped 5 bases and J dropped 2 bases, with 16 bases sitting between them. This CDR3 has 16 residues. The CDR3 here is CASSRMRGLPYNEQFF. CDR3 nucleotides: TGTGCCAGCAGCCGAATGAGGGGACTTCCCTACAATGAGCAGTTCTTC.

This clone appeared a few times. This chain links TRBV4-1 with TRBJ2-2; TRBD2 might be the D (6 bases). The V gene lost 0 bases and the J gene lost 0 bases, with 11 bases spanning the gap. CDR3 size: 17 residues. Germline CDR1 MGHRA, CDR2 YSYEKL. CDR3 DNA sequence: TGCGCCAGCAGCCAAGATGGGGGGTGGTCGAACACCGGGGAGCTGTTTTTT. It codes for CASSQDGGWSNTGELFF.

The chain carries TRBV6-1 and TRBJ1-1, with 7 bases lining up with TRBD1. V lost 6 bases and J lost 0; bases outside the gene matches: 1. The CDR3 contains 13 residues. Germline CDR1 is MNHNS and CDR2 is SASEGT. The CDR3 protein is CASSGTVNTEAFF. CDR3 in DNA: TGTGCCAGCAGCGGGACAGTGAACACTGAAGCTTTCTTT.

V and J are TRBV27 and TRBJ2-1; TRBD2 matches 10 bases. The V gene's germline CDR1 is MNHEY and CDR2 SMNVEV (reference sequence). This CDR3 is built from 19 residues. Trimming took 5 bases from V and 6 from J; bases not matched to a gene: 19. CDR3 in amino acids: CASSPSTSGSHIPSNEQFF. The CDR3 DNA reads TGTGCCAGCAGTCCTTCGACTAGCGGGTCCCATATTCCCAGCAATGAGCAGTTCTTC.

The chain combines TRBV6-1 with TRBJ1-2, with TRBD1 matching over 7 bases. The junction had 14 bases not matched to a gene; V was cut back by 6 bases and J by 7 bases. The CDR3 is made up of 15 amino acids. CDR1 is MNHNS and CDR2 is SASEGT in the germline V gene. This CDR3 is CASRQETGAGGGYTF. DNA of the CDR3: TGTGCCAGCAGACAAGAAACGGGGGCAGGGGGTGGCTACACCTTC.

This chain uses TRBV9 with TRBJ2-3; no firm D call. V was pared by 0 bases and J by 0 bases, with 17 bases between. The CDR3 sequence is 18 residues long. CDR1 SGDLS and CDR2 YYNGEE come from the germline V gene. The CDR3, as DNA: TGTGCCAGCAGCGTAGACGCGAGTATGACTTCTAGCACAGATACGCAGTATTTT. Translating gives CASSVDASMTSSTDTQYF.

CDR3 sequence: CASSPPGGETQYF. In DNA form, the CDR3 reads TGTGCCAGCTCACCACCGGGAGGAGAGACCCAGTACTTC. The rearrangement uses TRBV18 and TRBJ2-5; a possible D gene is TRBD2 (6 bases). Germline CDR1 is KGHSH and CDR2 is LQKENI. The CDR3 spans 13 residues. Trimming pared 0 bases from V and 4 bases from J, leaving 6 bases between.

This chain joins TRBV28 and TRBJ2-7, with TRBD2 matching 10 bases. Germline V gene lookup returns CDR1 MDHEN and CDR2 SYDVKM. Trimming at V came to 5 bases and at J to 4 bases, leaving 5 bases not matched to a gene. The CDR3 spans 14 residues. The chain's CDR3 is CASSSGLAVYEQYF. CDR3 DNA: TGTGCCAGCAGTAGTGGACTAGCGGTGTACGAGCAGTACTTC.

This clone was seen only once. The J gene is TRBJ2-3, the V gene TRBV6-1; the D gene is possibly TRBD1 (6 bases). Germline CDR1 reads MNHNS; CDR2 reads SASEGT. V lost 4 bases to trimming and J lost 0 bases, with 17 bases between them. This CDR3 is built from 17 residues. In DNA form, the CDR3 reads TGTGCCAGCAGTGGCCTAATGGGGGCCCCTAGCACAGATACGCAGTATTTT. Its translation: CASSGLMGAPSTDTQYF.

In its sample, this clone was seen a few times. The V gene is TRBV7-2, the J gene TRBJ1-3; D might be TRBD1 (5 bases). Per germline, CDR1 SGHTA and CDR2 FQGNSA. Trimming pared 5 bases from V and 0 bases from J, leaving 8 bases between. The CDR3 covers 14 residues. CDR3: CASSPQVSGNTIYF. The DNA for the CDR3 is TGTGCCAGCAGCCCACAGGTCTCTGGAAACACCATATATTTT.

Remarks on this clone: Relative to the germline gene, one junction end is altered; a read error may explain this. The chain couples TRBV29-1 to TRBJ2-1; 11 nucleotides match TRBD2. The CDR3 runs to 14 residues. Germline V gene data show CDR1 as SQVTM and CDR2 as ANQGSEA. In DNA, the CDR3 is TGCAGCGTGGAAGGGTCTAGCGGGAGGAATGAGCAGTTCTTC. Translating it yields CSVEGSSGRNEQFF.

DNA for the CDR3: TGTGCCAGCAGCTTAGAGGGGCAGACTGAAGCTTTCTTT. This gives the protein CASSLEGQTEAFF. This chain links TRBV7-9 with TRBJ1-1; D possibly corresponds to TRBD1 (5 bases). Trimming stripped 1 base from V and 5 bases from J, with 8 bases between. This CDR3 has 13 amino acids. Per germline, CDR1 SEHNR and CDR2 FQNEAQ (reference sequence). Full variable domain (remainder filled in from reference TRBV7-9 and TRBJ1-1): DTGVSQNPRHKITKRGQNVTFRCDPISEHNRLYWYRQTLGQGPEFLTYFQNEAQLEKSRLLSDRFSAERPKGSFSTLEIQRTEQGDSAMYLCASSLEGQTEAFFGQGTRLTVV.